The subject of this entry is one TCR beta chain. This table comes from immunoSEQ multiplex PCR, and its TCRdb copy is limited to in-frame clones, with some not included. The sample contains about 83,000 clones, roughly 83% of which appear only once. This sample was taken from a study of OX40 agonist ivuxolimab in advanced cancers. From germline, CDR1 is SGHNT and CDR2 YYREEE (reference sequence). This CDR3 has 17 residues. V was trimmed by 4 bases and J by 8 bases, leaving 25 bases between them. This TCR was recovered from an adult with an advanced solid tumor such as melanoma, head and neck, liver or kidney cancer. The chain uses TRBV5-4 and TRBJ2-1, with D possibly called TRBD1 or TRBD2 (6 bases each). This sample comprised CD4+ or CD8+ T cells sorted from blood, obtained in a trial of the OX40 agonist ivuxolimab. The CDR3 spells CASSVIRGLGDSDEQFF. The CDR3 DNA is TGTGCCAGCAGCGTTATTCGGGGGCTCGGGGATAGCGATGAGCAGTTCTTC. The variable domain in full, with the rest retrieved from reference TRBV5-4 and TRBJ2-1, is ETGVTQSPTHLIKTRGQQVTLRCSSQSGHNTVSWYQQALGQGPQFIFQYYREEENGRGNFPPRFSGLQFPNYSSELNVNALELDDSALYLCASSVIRGLGDSDEQFFGPGTRLTVL.